This TCR beta chain was recovered during a study of blood T cell repertoires in COVID-19 (dated by TCRdb to the early 2020s). Describing the broader study: Samples from collaborators originated in the United States, Italy and Spain and spanned both the acute and convalescent phases of COVID-19. A de-identified subject ID, COVID-19 status, age in years and sex were almost always included in the sample metadata. Samples were obtained from the ongoing ImmuneRACE study (first 160 participants) and from 1,254 subjects provided by 6 global collaborators. Subjects who had been exposed to COVID-19, were actively infected with it, or had recovered from it provided the deeply sampled blood TCRbeta repertoires that made up the dataset. Where HLA class I and class II types were available, the types were taken from metadata supplied by the sample provider, not from assay-based typing. The repertoires were released in a freely available public database meant as a resource for research on the immune response to SARS-CoV-2. The material from the prospective study consisted of cDNA or gDNA derived from T cells, B-cell-depleted T cells, or PBMCs.

The junction shows trimming of 6 bases on V and 8 bases on J, and the gene matches do not reach 5 bases of it. For CDR1 and CDR2, the germline V gene lists MNHEY and SVGAGI. CDR3 length: 13 amino acids, cysteine to phenylalanine. Only CDR3 DNA remains: 39 bases, in frame from the first base. In the prospective study, participants were about 18 to 90 years old, resided in 20 to 30 geographic areas of the United States, and were enrolled through a virtual design. To assign participants to cohorts, the prospective study relied on clinical history that participants themselves reported in a screening survey and a study questionnaire. In the prospective study, mobile phlebotomists collected whole blood, serum and a nasopharyngeal or oropharyngeal swab from each participant. Participants in the prospective study had the option to provide additional blood draws and questionnaires over a 2-month period. Before DNA extraction, blood samples from the prospective study were shipped at room temperature or frozen.

TCRbeta CDR3 regions were amplified from genomic DNA by means of the immunoSEQ Assay, a bias-controlled multiplex PCR. The source study handled its data this way. The number of nucleated cells in each sample was estimated by amplification of reference gene primers within the assay. Sequence reads were collapsed and filtered to measure the absolute abundance of every unique TCRbeta CDR3 rearrangement. For each sample, productive Simpson clonality was calculated as the square root of Simpson's diversity index across productive rearrangements. TCRdb stores this immuneACCESS table with in-frame sequences only. Part of the clones is absent; in the studies checked, under half of the shortfall reflects unresolved V genes, and no reason is known for the rest. From that table come the V and J calls and clone size; the DNA was used to work out D and trimming. Here the sample has around 230,000 clones; more than 80% occur a single time. The top ten clones comprise 3% to 4.5% of the sample.

The full study reports these points: Clinical and demographic metadata were provided uncurated, with the amount varying by source and participant.

Details on this clone: Its recognized antigen is unknown. Base qualities are not recorded, but no much larger clone differs from it by a single base.

The source material was PBMCs or T cells enriched from blood (not recorded which). The chain employs TRBV6-5 and TRBJ1-4, and 8 bases in between align with TRBD1. The receptor was derived from a woman in her 40s with acute COVID-19. This receptor carries the CDR3 CASRDRAPEKLFF. The DNA sequence follows: TGTGCCAGCAGGGACAGGGCTCCGGAAAAACTGTTTTTT.